This T cell receptor beta chain was found in a study of T cells in Graves' hyperthyroidism and ophthalmopathy. The CDR3 covers 14 residues. The germline V gene encodes CDR1 KGHDR and CDR2 SFDVKD. Exclusion of a patient resulted from uncontrolled infection, other autoimmune disease, pregnancy or lactation. Together with thyroid ultrasound, orbital computed tomography, serum thyroxine and TRAb, clinical symptoms were used for diagnoses. Points on this clonotype: One end of the junction is discordant with germline, which a read error may explain.

Amplification of TCR beta CDR3 regions used RNA as the template. The HTBI primer set served for first-round RT-PCR of the TCR CDR3. MiXCR, applied by TCRdb to the multiplex PCR reads, yields one record per CDR3 protein. Here the sample spans hundreds of thousands of distinct CDR3 sequences, roughly 50% being singletons. The chain employs TRBV24-1 and TRBJ1-2; TRBD1 matches at 8 bases. The sample consisted of peripheral blood or thyroid tissue (not recorded which). The sequence came from a woman younger than 35 with Graves' hyperthyroidism. CDR3 sequence: CASSSLDRGNGYTF. Here the CDR3 DNA reads TGTGCCAGCAGTTCCCTTGACAGGGGAAATGGCTACACCTTC.